The 25 T cell receptor beta chains given below trace back to one sample, sequenced in a study of radiotherapy plus CTLA-4 blockade in lung cancer. TCRdb keeps only in-frame clones here, not all; method: immunoSEQ multiplex PCR. The sample records 50,000 to 70,000 clones, over 65% being singletons. Here the sequenced sample was peripheral blood, taken from a patient treated with radiotherapy plus ipilimumab. The receptors originated from a human donor with non-small cell lung cancer who had a partial response to radiotherapy plus ipilimumab.

V and J are TRBV5-6 and TRBJ2-5; D possibly corresponds to TRBD2 (6 bases). Trimming shortened V by 1 base and J by 1 base, and 14 bases separated the two germline ends. Germline-derived CDR1 and CDR2 are SGHDT and YYEEEE. CDR3 size: 16 residues. The CDR3 DNA reads TGTGCCAGCAGCTTGAAGGCGGGGATCGGCCAAGAGACCCAGTACTTC. Translation gives CASSLKAGIGQETQYF.

The chain has TRBV6-5 and TRBJ1-5, with TRBD1 matching over 10 bases. The length of the CDR3 is 15 residues. Trimming at V came to 4 bases and at J to 3 bases, leaving 3 bases not matched to a gene. The germline CDR1 and CDR2 sequences are MNHEY and SVGAGI. DNA of the CDR3: TGTGCCAGCAGTTCCGGGACAGGGGTCAATCAGCCCCAGCATTTT. It translates to CASSSGTGVNQPQHF.

This clone was seen only a few times. The genes are TRBV15 and TRBJ1-1; perhaps TRBD1 as D (6 bases). CDR3 size: 14 residues. The germline V gene encodes CDR1 LNHNV and CDR2 YYDKDF (reference sequence). The V and J ends lost 3 bases and 7 bases respectively, with 15 bases between them. The CDR3, as DNA: TGTGCCACCAGCAGTTTCCAAGGGACACTTGAAGCTTTCTTT. Its translation is CATSSFQGTLEAFF.

The rearrangement joins TRBV27 to TRBJ1-2; weak D call: TRBD1 (5 bases). In germline, CDR1 is MNHEY, CDR2 SMNVEV (reference sequence). V was trimmed by 3 bases and J by 7 bases, leaving 12 bases between them. CDR3 length: 13 amino acids. CDR3 nucleotide sequence: TGTGCCAGCAGTTTGGAAGGGAGGGGTGGCTACACCTTC. Protein product: CASSLEGRGGYTF.

The chain has TRBV6-1 and TRBJ1-6; D is ambiguous. V was pared by 4 bases and J by 5 bases, with 12 bases between. The CDR3 has 15 residues. CDR1 and CDR2 (germline): MNHNS, SASEGT. The CDR3 region is CASSVDDGDNSPLHF. In DNA form, the CDR3 reads TGTGCCAGCAGTGTGGACGACGGGGATAATTCACCCCTCCACTTT.

The V gene is TRBV6-6, the J gene TRBJ2-1; 7 nucleotides match TRBD1. Unmatched junction bases numbered 6, after V lost 0 bases and J lost 7 bases. This CDR3 contains 15 residues. The germline V gene encodes CDR1 MNHNY and CDR2 SVGAGI (reference sequence). The DNA of the CDR3 is TGTGCCAGCAGTTACTCTAGGGGGCTGGGGAATGAGCAGTTCTTC. Its translation is CASSYSRGLGNEQFF.

This rearrangement joins TRBV6-1 to TRBJ1-5, with a tentative D call TRBD1 (5 bases). With 9 bases removed from V and 0 bases from J, the gap between germline ends came to 9 bases. The germline CDR1 and CDR2 sequences are MNHNS and SASEGT. The CDR3 runs 13 residues. Here the CDR3 reads CASAGNSNQPQHF. As DNA, the CDR3 is TGTGCCAGTGCAGGGAATAGCAATCAGCCCCAGCATTTT.

This clone is categorized as medium-sized. This sequence joins TRBV30 and TRBJ1-2, with 9 bases matching TRBD1. The CDR3 spans 13 residues. Trimming at V came to 5 bases and at J to 5 bases, leaving 6 bases not matched to a gene. Germline loops: CDR1 GTSNPN, CDR2 SVGIG (reference sequence). CDR3 nucleotides: TGTGCCTGGTCCAGGGGACAGGGTTATGGCTACACCTTC. Residues: CAWSRGQGYGYTF.

CDR3 sequence: CASSSQGREQYF. In nucleotides, the CDR3 is TGTGCCAGCAGTTCCCAGGGTCGGGAGCAGTACTTC. The genes are TRBV6-6 and TRBJ2-5; TRBD2 is a possible D gene (6 bases). CDR1 is MNHNY and CDR2 is SVGAGI in the germline V gene (reference sequence). Deletions cut 4 bases from V and 11 bases from J, with 14 bases between. CDR3 length equals 12 residues.

The chain uses TRBV5-1 and TRBJ1-1, with D maybe TRBD1 (5 bases). Germline V CDR1 and CDR2: SGHRS, YFSETQ. Trimming pared 1 base from V and 4 bases from J, leaving 11 bases between. This CDR3 region has 14 residues. The CDR3 loop reads CASSLSQGGTEAFF. CDR3 DNA: TGCGCCAGCAGCTTGTCTCAGGGCGGCACTGAAGCTTTCTTT. The whole variable domain, filled in from reference TRBV5-1 and TRBJ1-1, reads KAGVTQTPRYLIKTRGQQVTLSCSPISGHRSVSWYQQTPGQGLQFLFEYFSETQRNKGNFPGRFSGRQFSNSRSEMNVSTLELGDSALYLCASSLSQGGTEAFFGQGTRLTVV.

This clone turned up a few times. The chain combines TRBV19 with TRBJ1-1; D might be TRBD1 (6 bases). The V and J ends lost 7 bases and 1 base respectively, with 13 bases between them. From germline, CDR1 is LNHDA and CDR2 SQIVND (reference sequence). The CDR3 has 14 residues. For the CDR3, the DNA is TGTGCCAGTACCAAAACGACAGGGAACACTGAAGCTTTCTTT. It translates to CASTKTTGNTEAFF.

In this sample, this clone turned up once. This rearrangement joins TRBV21-1 to TRBJ2-7; TRBD2, the table's D call, lacks a check against the DNA. TRBV21-1 is described as a pseudogene. CDR3 length: 20 amino acids. CDR3 coding DNA: TGTGCCAGCAGCAAAGGAACAGGGGATGGTAGCGGGGGGCGCTCCTACGAGCAGTACTTC. It translates to CASSKGTGDGSGGRSYEQYF.

Only a few counts were recorded for this clone. The V gene is TRBV28, the J gene TRBJ2-1; D might be TRBD1 (5 bases). The germline V gene has CDR1 MDHEN and CDR2 SYDVKM. The V end lost 6 bases, the J end lost 4 bases, and 16 bases lay between the germline ends. This CDR3 has 15 amino acids. DNA of the CDR3: TGTGCCAGCAGCCCCACCGGTGGACAATACAATGAGCAGTTCTTC. It codes for CASSPTGGQYNEQFF.

This sequence joins TRBV11-2 and TRBJ1-1, with TRBD1 as a possible D gene (5 bases). The CDR3 loop spans 14 amino acids. From germline, CDR1 is SGHAT and CDR2 FQNNGV. Trimming took 5 bases from V and 3 from J, leaving 13 bases between them. CDR3 in amino acids: CASSAPGGHTEAFF. The CDR3 DNA reads as TGTGCCAGCAGCGCCCCCGGGGGACACACTGAAGCTTTCTTT.

This clone appeared once. The chain uses TRBV11-2 and TRBJ1-4; D ambiguous. Between the trimmed V and J ends, which lost 7 bases and 0 bases, there was a span of 6 bases. The CDR3 length is 13 residues. Germline V gives CDR1 SGHAT, CDR2 FQNNGV. In nucleotides, the CDR3 is TGTGCCAGCACCCGGGCAACTAATGAAAAACTGTTTTTT. Amino acids: CASTRATNEKLFF.

V usage is TRBV6-1 and J usage is TRBJ2-7; the D is unclear. CDR1 and CDR2 (germline): MNHNS, SASEGT. V gave up 11 bases and J gave up 0 bases, with 14 bases separating them. The CDR3 length is 13 residues. CDR3 sequence: CAFLEADSYEQYF. The CDR3 nucleotides read TGTGCCTTTCTAGAGGCGGACTCCTACGAGCAGTACTTC.

The J gene is TRBJ2-5, the V gene TRBV5-1; 13 nucleotides align to TRBD2. Per the germline V gene, CDR1 is SGHRS and CDR2 is YFSETQ. The J segment lost 4 bases and the V segment lost 3 bases, leaving 6 bases of the junction unmatched. The CDR3 runs 16 residues. The CDR3 sequence is CASSWGLAGKGETQYF. The DNA of the CDR3 is TGCGCCAGCAGCTGGGGACTAGCGGGGAAGGGAGAGACCCAGTACTTC.

This clone was counted once. The chain joins TRBV19 to TRBJ2-7, with D possibly being TRBD1 (6 bases). Trimming left V 10 bases short and J 5 bases short, with 15 bases between. The CDR3 spans 12 residues. Germline V lookup: CDR1 LNHDA, CDR2 SQIVND (reference sequence). CDR3 in amino acids: CATRQDWHEQYF. In DNA form, the CDR3 reads TGTGCCACCAGACAGGATTGGCACGAGCAGTACTTC.

The table lists this clone with a count of one. The V call is TRBV28, the J call TRBJ2-7; 9 nucleotides agree with TRBD1. Germline V lookup: CDR1 MDHEN, CDR2 SYDVKM. With V trimmed by 6 bases and J by 2 bases, 11 bases remained unmatched. This CDR3 comprises 16 residues. The DNA of the CDR3 is TGTGCCAGCAGCCCTCTCACAGGGGGCAGCGCCTACGAGCAGTACTTC. Protein sequence: CASSPLTGGSAYEQYF.

Only a few counts were recorded for this clone. The rearrangement links TRBV5-1 to TRBJ1-1; the D is unclear. Trimming shortened V by 7 bases and J by 0 bases, and 13 bases separated the two germline ends. The CDR3 consists of 14 residues. CDR1 is SGHRS and CDR2 is YFSETQ in the germline V gene. CDR3 sequence (DNA): TGCGCCAGCGGGAGGGATGTCATGAACACTGAAGCTTTCTTT. Translation gives CASGRDVMNTEAFF.

This chain links TRBV27 with TRBJ2-3; D gene uncertain. Germline CDR1 and CDR2: MNHEY and SMNVEV (reference sequence). The CDR3 runs to 12 residues. V was shortened by 1 base and J by 5 bases, with 4 bases between the two germline ends. The CDR3 protein is CASSLFRDTQYF. The CDR3 nucleotides read TGTGCCAGCAGTTTATTCAGAGATACGCAGTATTTT.

The table lists this clone with a few counts. The V and J genes are TRBV14 and TRBJ1-5; no reliable D call. V dropped 0 bases and J dropped 0 bases, with 12 bases sitting between them. In germline, CDR1 is SGHDN, CDR2 FVKESK. CDR3 length equals 17 residues. The CDR3 nucleotides are TGTGCCAGCAGCCAAGATTACAGAACCTATAGCAATCAGCCCCAGCATTTT. Amino acid sequence: CASSQDYRTYSNQPQHF. The entire variable domain, with the rest obtained from reference TRBV14 and TRBJ1-5, is as follows: EAGVTQFPSHSVIEKGQTVTLRCDPISGHDNLYWYRRVMGKEIKFLLHFVKESKQDESGMPNNRFLAERTGGTYSTLKVQPAELEDSGVYFCASSQDYRTYSNQPQHFGDGTRLSIL.

This clone was seen a handful of times. V usage is TRBV27 and J usage is TRBJ2-1, with D possibly matching TRBD1 (6 bases). Germline assignment: CDR1 MNHEY and CDR2 SMNVEV (reference sequence). The CDR3 sequence is 12 residues long. Deletions cut 5 bases from V and 6 bases from J, with 8 bases between. CDR3 DNA: TGTGCCAGCAGTAAGGGGGTCAATGAGCAGTTCTTC. As protein: CASSKGVNEQFF.

This clone was detected a few times. This chain joins TRBV28 and TRBJ2-1, with TRBD2 matching 8 bases. V lost 2 bases, J lost 0 bases, and 3 bases stayed unmatched. CDR3 length equals 16 residues. Germline loops: CDR1 MDHEN, CDR2 SYDVKM. The CDR3 protein is CASSLSGGLSYNEQFF. CDR3 nucleotide sequence: TGTGCCAGCAGTTTAAGCGGGGGCCTCTCCTACAATGAGCAGTTCTTC.

The chain combines TRBV4-3 with TRBJ1-2, with 9 bases matching TRBD1. CDR3 size: 14 residues. Looked up from germline, CDR1 is LGHNA and CDR2 is YSLEER. With 2 bases clipped from V and 6 bases from J, the junction kept 4 bases outside the gene matches. The CDR3 loop reads CASSQPGQGNGYTF. In DNA form, the CDR3 reads TGCGCCAGCAGCCAACCGGGACAGGGAAATGGCTACACCTTC.